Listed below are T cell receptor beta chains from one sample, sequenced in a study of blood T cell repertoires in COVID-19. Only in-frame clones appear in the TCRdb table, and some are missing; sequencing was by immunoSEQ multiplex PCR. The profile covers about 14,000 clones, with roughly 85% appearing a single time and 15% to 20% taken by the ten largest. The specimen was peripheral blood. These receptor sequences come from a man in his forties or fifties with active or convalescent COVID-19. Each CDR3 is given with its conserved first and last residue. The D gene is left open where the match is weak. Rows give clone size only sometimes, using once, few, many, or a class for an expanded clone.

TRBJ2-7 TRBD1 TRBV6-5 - CASSLRTGPSYEQYF TGTGCCAGCAGCCTGAGGACAGGGCCAAGCTACGAGCAGTACTTC
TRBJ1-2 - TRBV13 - CASSLRLANYGYTF TGTGCCAGCAGCCTCAGGTTGGCTAACTATGGCTACACCTTC
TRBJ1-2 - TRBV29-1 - CSVEDGIYGYTF TGCAGCGTTGAAGACGGGATCTATGGCTACACCTTC
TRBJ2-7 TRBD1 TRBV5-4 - CASSRQGSYEQYF TGTGCCAGCAGCCGACAGGGATCCTACGAGCAGTACTTC
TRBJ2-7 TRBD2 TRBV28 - CASSPAGGTKNEQYF TGTGCCAGCAGCCCCGCGGGGGGGACCAAGAACGAGCAGTACTTC
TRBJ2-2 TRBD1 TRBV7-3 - CASSPETGAGELFF TGTGCCAGCAGCCCCGAGACAGGGGCCGGGGAGCTGTTTTTT
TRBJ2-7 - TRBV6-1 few CASSDPGNEQYF TGTGCCAGCAGTGATCCAGGGAACGAGCAGTACTTC
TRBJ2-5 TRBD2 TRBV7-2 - CASRHTSGGEETQYF TGTGCCAGCAGGCACACTAGCGGGGGGGAAGAGACCCAGTACTTC
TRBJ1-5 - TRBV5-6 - CASSLGSGGNQPQHF TGTGCCAGCAGCTTGGGGTCAGGGGGCAATCAGCCCCAGCATTTT
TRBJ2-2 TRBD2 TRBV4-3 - CASSQGLAGETGELFF TGCGCCAGCAGCCAAGGTCTAGCGGGGGAGACCGGGGAGCTGTTTTTT
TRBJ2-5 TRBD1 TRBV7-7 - CASSLARGLGETQYF TGTGCCAGCAGCTTAGCCAGGGGGCTTGGTGAGACCCAGTACTTC
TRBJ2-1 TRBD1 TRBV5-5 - CASRLGDRNTEQFF TGTGCCAGCAGACTGGGGGACAGGAACACGGAGCAGTTCTTC
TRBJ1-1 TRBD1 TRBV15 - CATSRLTGIDTEAFF TGTGCCACCAGCAGGTTGACAGGGATAGACACTGAAGCTTTCTTT
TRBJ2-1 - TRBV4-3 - CASSRQEGQRNNEQFF TGCGCCAGCAGCCGTCAGGAAGGACAGAGGAACAATGAGCAGTTCTTC
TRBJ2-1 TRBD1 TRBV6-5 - CASSTDRWEFF TGTGCCAGCAGTACGGACAGGTGGGAGTTCTTC